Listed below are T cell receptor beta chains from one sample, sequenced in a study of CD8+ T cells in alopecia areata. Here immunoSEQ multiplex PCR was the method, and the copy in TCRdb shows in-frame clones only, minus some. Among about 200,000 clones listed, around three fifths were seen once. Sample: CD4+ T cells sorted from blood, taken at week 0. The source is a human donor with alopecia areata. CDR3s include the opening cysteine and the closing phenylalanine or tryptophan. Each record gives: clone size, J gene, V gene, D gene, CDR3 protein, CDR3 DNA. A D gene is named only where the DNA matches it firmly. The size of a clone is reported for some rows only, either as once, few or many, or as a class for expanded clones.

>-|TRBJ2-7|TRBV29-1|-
CSVEGRGAYEQYF
TGCAGCGTTGAAGGCAGGGGGGCCTACGAGCAGTACTTC
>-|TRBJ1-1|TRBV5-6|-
CASSLIGARGSWTEAFF
TGTGCCAGCAGCTTGATAGGGGCTAGAGGGTCGTGGACTGAAGCTTTCTTT
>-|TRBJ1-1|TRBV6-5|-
CASSYGRWNTEAFF
TGTGCCAGCAGTTACGGGAGGTGGAACACTGAAGCTTTCTTT
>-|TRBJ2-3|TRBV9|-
CASSRGGFGTDTQYF
TGTGCCAGCAGCCGAGGCGGATTTGGCACAGATACGCAGTATTTT
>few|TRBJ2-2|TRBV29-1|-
CSVRTSGTLSAGELFF
TGCAGCGTTCGAACCTCCGGGACGTTAAGCGCCGGGGAGCTGTTTTTT
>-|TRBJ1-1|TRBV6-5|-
CASARKNTEAFF
TGTGCCAGCGCCAGAAAGAACACTGAAGCTTTCTTT
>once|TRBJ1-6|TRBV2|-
CASSPGTSPLHF
TGTGCCAGCAGCCCCGGGACATCACCCCTCCACTTT
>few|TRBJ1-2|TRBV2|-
CASTVSGYGYTF
TGTGCCAGCACGGTATCGGGGTATGGCTACACCTTC
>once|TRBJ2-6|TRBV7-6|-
CASGGAGANVLTF
TGTGCCAGCGGGGGCGCGGGGGCCAACGTCCTGACTTTC
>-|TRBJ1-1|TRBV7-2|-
CASSWTELLNTEAFF
TGTGCCAGCAGCTGGACAGAATTGTTGAACACTGAAGCTTTCTTT
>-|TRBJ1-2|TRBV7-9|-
CASSFGSYGYTF
TGTGCCAGCAGCTTTGGCAGCTATGGCTACACCTTC
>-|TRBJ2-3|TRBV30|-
CAWSPRTSSTDTQYF
TGTGCCTGGAGTCCCAGGACTTCTAGCACAGATACGCAGTATTTT
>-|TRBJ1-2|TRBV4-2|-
CASSRTDGGQKVGYTF
TGTGCCAGCAGCCGCACCGATGGGGGGCAAAAGGTTGGCTACACCTTC
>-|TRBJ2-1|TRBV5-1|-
CASSLDGEDSDEQFF
TGCGCCAGCAGCTTGGACGGGGAGGATAGCGATGAGCAGTTCTTC
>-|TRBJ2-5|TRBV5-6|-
CASSPIGKETQYF
TGTGCCAGCAGCCCTATTGGGAAAGAGACCCAGTACTTC
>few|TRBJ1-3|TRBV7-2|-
CASSLGGSGSSGNTIYF
TGTGCCAGCAGCTTAGGAGGCTCGGGTAGCTCTGGAAACACCATATATTTT
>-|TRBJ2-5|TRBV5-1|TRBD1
CASSLPIQQGPGETQYF
TGCGCCAGCAGCTTGCCTATTCAACAGGGGCCGGGAGAGACCCAGTACTTC
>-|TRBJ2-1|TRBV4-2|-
CASSRNRNEQFF
TGTGCCAGCAGCCGTAACCGGAATGAGCAGTTCTTC
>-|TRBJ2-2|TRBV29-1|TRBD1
CSVKPGGQRHTGELFF
TGCAGCGTTAAACCTGGGGGACAGAGACACACCGGGGAGCTGTTTTTT
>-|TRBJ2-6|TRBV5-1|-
CASRPLSGANVLTF
TGCGCCAGCAGGCCTCTATCGGGGGCCAACGTCCTGACTTTC
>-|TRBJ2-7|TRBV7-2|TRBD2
CASSPLAGGDYEQYF
TGTGCCAGCAGCCCTCTAGCGGGAGGGGACTACGAGCAGTACTTC
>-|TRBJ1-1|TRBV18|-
CASSPQGSSEAFF
TGTGCCAGCTCACCACAGGGTTCTTCTGAAGCTTTCTTT
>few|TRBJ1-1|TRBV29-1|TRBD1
CSVLQGYTEAFF
TGCAGCGTATTACAGGGGTACACTGAAGCTTTCTTT
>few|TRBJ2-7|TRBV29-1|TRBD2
CSVGGTIYEQYF
TGCAGCGTTGGAGGGACTATCTACGAGCAGTACTTC
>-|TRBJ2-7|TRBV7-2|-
CASSPTGQSYEQYF
TGTGCCAGCAGCCCAACTGGACAGTCCTACGAGCAGTACTTC
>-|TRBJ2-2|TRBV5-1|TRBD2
CASSLAGASNTGELFF
TGCGCCAGCAGCTTAGCGGGGGCCTCGAACACCGGGGAGCTGTTTTTT
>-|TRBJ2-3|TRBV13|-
CASSLGYRRGSYGTDTQYF
TGTGCCAGCAGCTTAGGCTACCGCCGGGGTAGTTACGGCACAGATACGCAGTATTTT
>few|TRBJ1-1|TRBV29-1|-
CSVEGMAEAFF
TGCAGCGTTGAGGGAATGGCTGAAGCTTTCTTT
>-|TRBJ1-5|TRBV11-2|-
CASSREVSNQPQHF
TGTGCCAGCAGCCGCGAGGTTAGCAATCAGCCCCAGCATTTT
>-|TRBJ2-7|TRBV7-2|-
CASSLSGYEQYF
TGTGCCAGCAGCTTAAGCGGATACGAGCAGTACTTC
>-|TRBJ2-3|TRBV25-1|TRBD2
CASSAGGGAGTDTQYF
TGTGCCAGCAGTGCGGGCGGGGGGGCAGGCACAGATACGCAGTATTTT
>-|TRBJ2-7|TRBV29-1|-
CSVVTGYEQYF
TGCAGCGTTGTGACCGGATACGAGCAGTACTTC
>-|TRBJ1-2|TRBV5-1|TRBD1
CASSLVDRVGNGYTF
TGCGCCAGCAGCTTGGTGGACAGGGTTGGTAATGGCTACACCTTC
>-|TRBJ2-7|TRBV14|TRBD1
CASSQGGTDRSYEQYF
TGTGCCAGCAGCCAAGGAGGGACAGATAGAAGCTACGAGCAGTACTTC
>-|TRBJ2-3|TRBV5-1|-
CASSLPGSTSTDTQYF
TGCGCCAGCAGCCTACCGGGATCGACTAGCACAGATACGCAGTATTTT
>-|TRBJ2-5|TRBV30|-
CAWSFTQETQYF
TGTGCCTGGAGTTTCACTCAAGAGACCCAGTACTTC
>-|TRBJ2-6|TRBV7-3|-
CASSLQLTGANVLTF
TGTGCCAGCAGCCTACAACTAACTGGGGCCAACGTCCTGACTTTC
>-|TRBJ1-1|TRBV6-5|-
CASSYSRGSTEAFF
TGTGCCAGCAGTTACAGTCGGGGGTCCACTGAAGCTTTCTTT
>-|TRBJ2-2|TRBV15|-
CATSRDRALFF
TGTGCCACCAGCAGAGATAGGGCGCTGTTTTTT